This passage covers 24 T cell receptor beta chains from one sample sequenced in a study of CD8+ T cells in alopecia areata (dated by TCRdb to 2016 to 2018). The library was produced with the immunoSEQ multiplex PCR assay. For TCR sequencing, RNA was extracted from every sample and reverse transcribed into cDNA to serve as template. Not all clones reach the TCRdb copy of this immuneACCESS table, which keeps in-frame sequences only. Checked studies attribute under half of the gap to unresolved V genes and leave the rest unexplained. This sample has some 110,000 clones in the table, none counted a single time. The ten largest account for around a fifth of the sample. Sample: lesional skin. Receptors originate from a C3H/HeJ mouse with alopecia areata. Mice from this strain have the MHC haplotype H2-k.

On this clone: Genes and germline are mouse. The sequence runs out 4 residues before the end of the CDR3; the remainder is reconstructed from the germline J gene. This sequence joins TRBV14 and TRBJ2-1; D might be TRBD1 (5 bases). Germline V CDR1 and CDR2: SGHDT, FRDEAV. Trimming cost V 1 base and J 4 bases, with 9 bases left between them. There are 14 residues in the CDR3. The CDR3 loop reads CASSFPDKYAEQFF. CDR3 DNA (partial): TGTGCCAGCAGTTTCCCGGACAAATATGCT.

Regarding this clone: Genes here carry mouse names. The read terminates 4 residues before the CDR3 end, so the remaining end is supplied by the germline J gene. The chain joins TRBV1 to TRBJ1-4; the match to TRBD1 covers 9 bases. Germline CDR1 NSQYPW, CDR2 LRSPGD (reference sequence). The CDR3 has 16 residues. CDR3 amino acids: CTCSADRDRDPERLFF. Incomplete CDR3 DNA: TGCACCTGCAGTGCAGATCGGGACAGGGACCCCGAA.

This clone occurred a few times. Gene names are the mouse ones. The read stops 4 residues short of the end of the CDR3; the missing end is completed from the germline J gene. The chain couples TRBV13-2 to TRBJ1-1; 12 bases align to TRBD1. The CDR3 sequence is 14 residues long. Germline V lookup: CDR1 NNHNN, CDR2 SYGAGS (reference sequence). CDR3 sequence reads: CASGDWDRGREVFF. The CDR3 bases that were read are TGTGCCAGCGGTGATTGGGACAGGGGGCGA.

Details on this clone: Gene names follow the mouse nomenclature. The sequence runs out 4 residues before the end of the CDR3; the remainder is reconstructed from the germline J gene. The J gene is TRBJ2-7, the V gene TRBV13-1, with D tentatively TRBD1 (6 bases). The CDR3 sequence is 14 residues long. The V gene lost 0 bases and the J gene lost 2 bases, with 9 bases spanning the gap. Germline V CDR1 and CDR2: NSHNY, SYGAGN. CDR3 DNA, as far as it was read: TGTGCCAGCAGTGATGACGGGACACCCTAT. Its protein product is CASSDDGTPY. Given in full, the CDR3 is CASSDDGTPYEQYF.

With respect to this clone: Genes and germline come from the mouse. The sequence runs out 4 residues before the end of the CDR3; the remainder is reconstructed from the germline J gene. V and J are TRBV13-3 and TRBJ1-2, with a possible D match to TRBD1 (6 bases). There are 13 residues in the CDR3. In germline, CDR1 is NNHDY, CDR2 SYVADS. The ends were cut back, 6 bases at V and 3 bases at J, with 12 bases in the middle. The CDR3: CASTGEGDSDYTF. CDR3 bases read: TGTGCCAGCACAGGGGAGGGGGACTCC.

This clone occurred many times. Gene names and germline match the mouse. The CDR3 end falls 4 residues outside the read, so it is completed with the germline J gene. V and J are TRBV13-3 and TRBJ2-1; 12 bases are shared with TRBD2. Germline V gene lookup returns CDR1 NNHDY and CDR2 SYVADS. The CDR3 is made up of 14 amino acids. Partial CDR3 DNA: TGTGCCAGCAGACCGGGACTGGGGGGACCT. Amino acid sequence: CASRPGLGGP. The full CDR3 sequence reads CASRPGLGGPEQFF.

This clone came up a few times. Any gene name here is a mouse gene name. The CDR3 extends 4 residues past the end of the read, so its final part is completed from the germline J gene. V and J are TRBV13-3 and TRBJ2-5; 8 nucleotides match TRBD2. CDR3 length: 13 residues. Germline loops: CDR1 NNHDY, CDR2 SYVADS. CDR3 protein: CASRGLDLDTQYF. CDR3 DNA, as far as it was read: TGTGCCAGCAGGGGACTGGATTTAGAC.

Points on this clone: Gene names denote mouse genes. The CDR3 here is CASSTGEDTQYF. The part of the CDR3 DNA that was read is TGTGCTAGCAGTACAGGGGAGGAC. The gene calls are TRBV17 and TRBJ2-5, with D possibly being TRBD1 (6 bases). The read ends 4 residues shy of where the CDR3 ends; the end is completed using the germline J gene. CDR3 size: 12 residues. Germline lookup yields CDR1 MNHDT and CDR2 YYDKIL.

This clone was picked up many times. Any gene name here is a mouse gene name. Read sequence stops 4 residues before the CDR3 end, and the germline J gene provides the missing end. The chain couples TRBV13-3 to TRBJ2-7, with 10 positions matching TRBD2. The CDR3 extends over 15 amino acids. Germline values: CDR1 NNHDY, CDR2 SYVADS. Trimming took 1 base from V and 2 from J; bases not matched to a gene: 3. CDR3 bases read: TGTGCCAGCAGTGATCCCGACTGGGGGGCCTAT. Translated, it gives CASSDPDWGAY. The full CDR3 reads CASSDPDWGAYEQYF.

A note on this clone: Here the gene names and germline are mouse. The read gets to within 4 residues of the CDR3 end, and the germline J gene fills in the rest. The chain joins TRBV1 to TRBJ2-7; 14 nucleotides align to TRBD2. The trim removed 1 base at V and 0 bases at J, leaving 8 bases unmatched. The CDR3 consists of 19 residues. CDR1 NSQYPW and CDR2 LRSPGD come from the germline V gene (reference sequence). The covered CDR3 bases are TGCACCTGCAGTGCAGCCCCCGGGACTGGGGGGGCCAGCTCCTAT. This encodes CTCSAAPGTGGASSY. In full, the CDR3 reads CTCSAAPGTGGASSYEQYF. Full variable domain (remainder filled in from reference TRBV1 and TRBJ2-7): VTLLEQNPRWRLVPRGQAVNLRCILKNSQYPWMSWYQQDLQKQLQWLFTLRSPGDKEVKSLPGADYLATRVTDTELRLQVANMSQGRTLYCTCSAAPGTGGASSYEQYFGPGTRLTVL.

This clone was detected only a few times. Gene labels here are mouse ones. The read finishes 4 residues shy of the CDR3 end, and the germline J gene is used to complete it. The chain is built from TRBV17 and TRBJ2-2, with 12 bases that match TRBD1. CDR3 length: 16 residues. V trimming: 7 bases; J trimming: 2 bases; junction bases outside the gene matches: 5. Germline CDR1 and CDR2: MNHDT and YYDKIL. The CDR3: CASTPGTGGNTGQLYF. The sequenced CDR3 bases are TGTGCTAGCACCCCCGGGACAGGGGGCAACACCGGG.

This clone turned up a few times. Each gene name is a mouse one. With the read ending 4 residues before the CDR3 end, the germline J gene is used to fill in that end. The chain combines TRBV13-1 with TRBJ2-1, with 8 bases identical to TRBD1. Germline CDR1 and CDR2: NSHNY and SYGAGN. V shed 7 bases, J shed 3 bases, and the junction held 3 bases outside the gene matches. The CDR3 is 13 residues long. The DNA read from the CDR3 is TGTGCCAGCGGACAGGGAGTCTATGCT. It specifies CASGQGVYA. The complete CDR3 protein is CASGQGVYAEQFF.

In this sample, this clone turned up a few times. Gene labels here are mouse ones. The read halts 4 residues ahead of the CDR3 end, with the missing end drawn from the germline J gene. V usage is TRBV12-1 and J usage is TRBJ1-2, with D perhaps matching TRBD1 (6 bases). V shed 2 bases and J shed 0 bases, with 9 bases lying between them. The V gene's germline CDR1 is SGHSN and CDR2 HYEKVE. CDR3 length: 14 amino acids. The part of the CDR3 DNA that was read is TGTGCCAGCTCTCCCGAGGGGGCAAACTCC. It yields the protein CASSPEGANS. The whole CDR3 protein is CASSPEGANSDYTF.

This clone came up a few times. TCRdb and the translated DNA give different amino acids at residue 9; the protein presented here is the one translated from the DNA. These gene names are mouse names. The read terminates 3 residues before the CDR3 end, so the remaining end is supplied by the germline J gene. This chain joins TRBV19 and TRBJ1-3; D is undetermined. The V end lost 4 bases, the J end lost 3 bases, and 5 bases lay between the germline ends. The CDR3 is 12 amino acids. The germline CDR1 and CDR2 sequences are FNHDT and SITEND (reference sequence). CDR3 loop: CASSSNGNTLYF. CDR3 bases read: TGTGCCAGCAGTTCCAATGGAAATACG.

As for this clone: Each gene name is a mouse one. This CDR3 is CASSSEGQGQDTQYF. CDR3 DNA, as far as it was read: TGTGCCAGCAGTTCAGAAGGACAGGGGCAAGAC. The V gene is TRBV14, the J gene TRBJ2-5; 9 bases line up with TRBD1. The DNA ends 4 residues before the CDR3 does, and the rest of the CDR3 is filled in from the germline J gene. V lost 3 bases and J lost 3; bases outside the gene matches: 5. CDR1 and CDR2 from the germline V gene are SGHDT and FRDEAV. The CDR3 totals 15 residues.

This clone was detected only a few times. Any gene name here is a mouse gene name. Read sequence stops 4 residues before the CDR3 end, and the germline J gene provides the missing end. The V call is TRBV19, the J call TRBJ2-3; D not resolved. V shed 6 bases and J shed 0 bases, with 11 bases lying between them. Germline V gives CDR1 FNHDT, CDR2 SITEND (reference sequence). The CDR3 is 14 amino acids. Incomplete CDR3 DNA: TGTGCCAGCATTCCCGATGGTAGTGCAGAA. This encodes CASIPDGSAE. The entire CDR3 protein reads CASIPDGSAETLYF.

This clone appeared many times. The database protein in TCRdb disagrees with the DNA translation at residue 10; the sequence shown here was translated from the DNA. Mouse names are used for the genes. Sequencing ends 3 residues short of the CDR3 end; the germline J gene provides the rest. The gene calls are TRBV13-3 and TRBJ1-6, with a possible D match to TRBD1 (6 bases). TRBJ1-6 is an ORF, with its function uncertain. CDR1 and CDR2 from the germline V gene are NNHDY and SYVADS. The CDR3 has 13 amino acids. V shed 8 bases and J shed 7 bases, with 13 bases lying between them. CDR3 bases read: TGTGCCAGGCGGGACAAGATCAATTCGCCC. As protein: CARRDKINSP. The whole CDR3 reads CARRDKINSPLYF.

Comments on this clone: The gene names here belong to mouse. The read is 4 residues too short to cover the CDR3 end, so that end is filled in from the germline J gene. V usage is TRBV19 and J usage is TRBJ1-4; 8 bases fit TRBD1. CDR1 and CDR2 (germline): FNHDT, SITEND (reference sequence). The V segment lost 5 bases and the J segment 3 bases; nucleotides outside the gene matches: 0. The CDR3 has 13 amino acids. The sequenced CDR3 bases are TGTGCCAGCAGGGACAGGGCCAACGAA. Protein product: CASRDRANE. The whole CDR3 sequence reads CASRDRANERLFF.

On this clone itself: Gene names follow the mouse nomenclature. The CDR3 extends 4 residues past the end of the read, so its final part is completed from the germline J gene. The V and J genes are TRBV17 and TRBJ1-4, with D unclear. CDR1 is MNHDT and CDR2 is YYDKIL in the germline V gene. The CDR3 has 15 residues. The ends were cut back, 2 bases at V and 0 bases at J, with 7 bases in the middle. The CDR3 spells CASSRRQISNERLFF. CDR3 bases read: TGTGCTAGCAGTAGAAGACAAATTTCCAACGAA.

Concerning this clone itself: Gene names are the mouse ones. Additional DNA sequences in this sample encode the identical CDR3. The sequenced part of the CDR3 DNA is TGCACCTGCAGTGCTCGGACAGGGGCAAACTCC. This sequence encodes CTCSARTGANS. In full, the CDR3 is CTCSARTGANSDYTF. This chain links TRBV1 with TRBJ1-2; 9 nucleotides agree with TRBD1. The read ends 4 residues before the CDR3 terminus; that terminus is restored from the germline J gene. With V trimmed by 3 bases and J by 0 bases, 2 bases remained unmatched. Per germline, CDR1 NSQYPW and CDR2 LRSPGD (reference sequence). This CDR3 is built from 15 residues.

This clone has more than one count but fewer than ten. The database protein in TCRdb disagrees with the DNA translation at residue 11; the sequence shown here was translated from the DNA. Genes here carry mouse names. CDR3 region: CASSDRGEGNTLYF. Partial CDR3 DNA: TGTGCCAGCAGTGATAGAGGGGAAGGAAATACG. The rearrangement joins TRBV13-3 to TRBJ1-3; weak D call: TRBD1 (5 bases). The CDR3 end lies 3 residues beyond the end of the read and is filled in from the germline J gene. Trimming stripped 1 base from V and 4 bases from J, with 9 bases between. From germline, CDR1 is NNHDY and CDR2 SYVADS. CDR3 length: 14 residues.

As for this clone: Gene names and germline refer to mouse. Sequencing ends 4 residues short of the CDR3 end; the germline J gene provides the rest. The rearrangement links TRBV13-1 to TRBJ1-2, with no clear D. Trimming removed 2 bases from V and 0 bases from J, with 8 bases in between. This CDR3 is built from 14 residues. The germline V gene encodes CDR1 NSHNY and CDR2 SYGAGN. The CDR3 is CASSDRTTNSDYTF. The CDR3 DNA, read in part, is TGTGCCAGCAGTGACCGAACAACAAACTCC.

As to this clone: Genes here carry mouse names. The read stops 4 residues short of the end of the CDR3; the missing end is completed from the germline J gene. The genes are TRBV13-3 and TRBJ1-4; 12 nucleotides line up with TRBD1. Germline values: CDR1 NNHDY, CDR2 SYVADS. Unmatched junction bases numbered 5, after V lost 2 bases and J lost 0 bases. CDR3 length: 18 amino acids. This CDR3 reads CASSDGTGGKLSNERLFF. The sequenced CDR3 bases are TGTGCCAGCAGTGACGGGACAGGGGGCAAACTTTCCAACGAA. Variable domain in full (rest from reference TRBV13-3 and TRBJ1-4): EAAVTQSPRSKVAVTGGKVTLSCHQTNNHDYMYWYRQDTGHGLRLIHYSYVADSTEKGDIPDGYKASRPSQENFSLILELASLSQTAVYFCASSDGTGGKLSNERLFFGHGTKLSVL.

This clone occurred many times. A mismatch at residue 11 separates the TCRdb protein from the translated DNA, so the protein presented here was translated from the DNA. Gene names denote mouse genes. The DNA ends 3 residues before the CDR3 does, and the rest of the CDR3 is filled in from the germline J gene. The chain recombines TRBV13-3 with TRBJ1-3; weak D call: TRBD1 (5 bases). The CDR3 loop spans 14 amino acids. Germline V CDR1 and CDR2: NNHDY, SYVADS. Trimming removed 2 bases at V and 4 bases at J, with 10 bases between. The CDR3 region is CASSEGVAGNTLYF. The part of the CDR3 DNA that was read is TGTGCCAGCAGTGAAGGGGTGGCAGGAAATACG. Filled out from reference TRBV13-3 and TRBJ1-3, the complete variable domain reads EAAVTQSPRSKVAVTGGKVTLSCHQTNNHDYMYWYRQDTGHGLRLIHYSYVADSTEKGDIPDGYKASRPSQENFSLILELASLSQTAVYFCASSEGVAGNTLYFGEGSRLIVV.